This T cell receptor (beta chain) was recorded in a study of T cells in women clearing cervical HPV infection. About this clone: Read coverage stops 3 residues before the CDR3 terminus; the germline J gene supplies the remainder.

Sequencing was performed with immunoSEQ multiplex PCR; in TCRdb, only in-frame clones are kept and a portion is missing. Its table lists tens of thousands of clones. The CDR3 contains 14 residues. Trimming left V 4 bases short and J 0 bases short, with 8 bases between. CDR1 is MRHNA, CDR2 SNTAGT, per germline. The sequenced sample was blood buffy coat. The chain combines TRBV6-4 with TRBJ2-3; TRBD2 is a possible D gene (6 bases). This sequence was found in a woman aged 18 to 75 with a cervical HPV16 infection that either progressed to CIN3+ or cleared (not recorded which). The CDR3 DNA, read in part, is TGTGCCAGCAGTGCCCTAGCGAGCACAGATACG. Encoded protein: CASSALASTDT. The whole CDR3 protein is CASSALASTDTQYF.